Each of the 17 T cell receptor beta chains below was sequenced from the same sample in a study of CD4 T cells in relation to SARS-CoV-2 and coronaviruses. This table comes from immunoSEQ multiplex PCR, and its TCRdb copy is limited to in-frame clones, with some not included. Seen here are some 21,000 clones, about 70% observed once, and the top ten hold roughly an eighth. Their specific antigens are unknown. The unexposed donors gave CD4+ T cells in about 2011-2019, prior to COVID-19. CD4+ T cells were isolated from the cells after 10 days of culture. The sequenced material came from CD4+ T cells from PBMCs, cultured in vitro. The source is a human donor in good health.

The V gene is TRBV19, the J gene TRBJ1-5; D is uncertain. Per germline, CDR1 LNHDA and CDR2 SQIVND (reference sequence). V was shortened by 2 bases and J by 2 bases, with 13 bases between the two germline ends. The CDR3 sequence is 16 residues long. The DNA for the CDR3 is TGTGCCAGTAGTATATCGACGGGGAGGGGCAATCAGCCCCAGCATTTT. Translating gives CASSISTGRGNQPQHF.

V usage is TRBV6-5 and J usage is TRBJ1-2; tentative D call: TRBD1 (6 bases). Germline values: CDR1 MNHEY, CDR2 SVGAGI. The CDR3 has 14 amino acids. V lost 6 bases, J lost 4 bases, and 15 bases lay in between. The CDR3 DNA sequence: TGTGCCAGCAGGGCCCTCAGGGGCGCCTATGGCTACACCTTC. As protein: CASRALRGAYGYTF.

The chain uses TRBV7-6 and TRBJ2-7, with TRBD2 identical over 15 bases. V trimming: 4 bases; J trimming: 5 bases; junction bases outside the gene matches: 15. Germline V gene sequence: CDR1 SGHVS, CDR2 FNYEAQ. This CDR3 contains 19 residues. CDR3 amino acids: CASSSLPSGTSGRRDEQYF. The CDR3 bases are TGTGCCAGCAGCTCCCTCCCCTCCGGGACTAGCGGGAGGAGGGACGAGCAGTACTTC. The full variable domain, its missing parts supplied by reference TRBV7-6 and TRBJ2-7, is GAGVSQSPRYKVTKRGQDVALRCDPISGHVSLYWYRQALGQGPEFLTYFNYEAQQDKSGLPNDRFSAERPEGSISTLTIQRTEQRDSAMYRCASSSLPSGTSGRRDEQYFGPGTRLTVT.

The chain carries TRBV24-1 and TRBJ1-2; a weak D match, TRBD1 (5 bases). The CDR3 contains 12 residues. Germline CDR1 reads KGHDR; CDR2 reads SFDVKD. With 0 bases removed from V and 7 bases from J, the gap between germline ends came to 5 bases. CDR3 protein: CATSDLQGGYTF. CDR3 nucleotides: TGTGCCACCAGTGATTTGCAGGGTGGCTACACCTTC.

This chain joins TRBV7-9 and TRBJ1-1; D might be TRBD1 (5 bases). Per germline, CDR1 SEHNR and CDR2 FQNEAQ (reference sequence). This CDR3 is built from 15 residues. Between the trimmed V and J ends, which lost 7 bases and 0 bases, there was a span of 15 bases. The CDR3 coding sequence is TGTGCCAGCATCCCCGGGGCATATATGAACACTGAAGCTTTCTTT. Translated: CASIPGAYMNTEAFF.

This clone was counted a few times. The V and J genes are TRBV7-9 and TRBJ2-5, with D possibly being TRBD2 (5 bases). V lost 1 base, J lost 2 bases, and 8 bases lay in between. The germline V gene has CDR1 SEHNR and CDR2 FQNEAQ (reference sequence). This CDR3 spans 14 amino acids. The CDR3 spells CASSLGGPQETQYF. In nucleotides, the CDR3 is TGTGCCAGCAGCTTAGGCGGGCCACAAGAGACCCAGTACTTC.

The sample holds a few counts of this clone. This chain joins TRBV2 and TRBJ2-5; D unresolved. Per the germline V gene, CDR1 is SNHLY and CDR2 is FYNNEI. The V and J ends lost 8 bases and 6 bases respectively, with 13 bases between them. The CDR3 consists of 12 residues. CDR3 in amino acids: CASESFVQTQYF. The DNA of the CDR3 is TGTGCCAGCGAGAGTTTTGTCCAGACCCAGTACTTC.

The rearrangement uses TRBV19 and TRBJ1-2; 7 bases are shared with TRBD1. The CDR3 is 15 residues long. Germline V lookup: CDR1 LNHDA, CDR2 SQIVND (reference sequence). With V trimmed by 8 bases and J by 0 bases, 9 bases remained unmatched. The CDR3 DNA reads TGTGCCAGTTCACTTTACGGGACAGCTAACTATGGCTACACCTTC. This encodes CASSLYGTANYGYTF.

V usage is TRBV7-7 and J usage is TRBJ2-1, with D possibly TRBD1 on 6 matching bases. The CDR3 totals 14 residues. The germline V gene encodes CDR1 SSHAT and CDR2 FNYEAQ (reference sequence). V was clipped by 5 bases and J by 9 bases, with 17 bases between them. The CDR3 region is CASSLESSTGEQFF. The CDR3 nucleotides read TGTGCCAGCAGCCTCGAGAGCTCGACAGGTGAGCAGTTCTTC. The entire variable domain, with the rest obtained from reference TRBV7-7 and TRBJ2-1, is as follows: GAGVSQSPRYKVTKRGQDVTLRCDPISSHATLYWYQQALGQGPEFLTYFNYEAQPDKSGLPSDRFSAERPEGSISTLTIQRTEQRDSAMYRCASSLESSTGEQFFGPGTRLTVL.

This clone was picked up a small number of times. The CDR3 spells CASSSVSRGTEAFF. CDR3 sequence (DNA): TGTGCCAGCAGCTCAGTTTCCAGGGGGACTGAAGCTTTCTTT. The chain carries TRBV11-1 and TRBJ1-1, with 7 nucleotides matching TRBD1. CDR1 and CDR2 from the germline V gene are SGHAT and FQDESV (reference sequence). The CDR3 length is 14 residues. After removal of 4 bases from V and 5 bases from J, the junction contained 7 bases not matched to a gene. Full variable domain (remainder filled in from reference TRBV11-1 and TRBJ1-1): EAEVAQSPRYKITEKSQAVAFWCDPISGHATLYWYRQILGQGPELLVQFQDESVVDDSQLPKDRFSAERLKGVDSTLKIQPAELGDSAMYLCASSSVSRGTEAFFGQGTRLTVV.

The chain is built from TRBV5-5 and TRBJ2-1; 9 positions agree with TRBD2. J gave up 8 bases and V 2 bases, and 11 bases lay outside the gene matches. The CDR3 runs 16 residues. Germline loops: CDR1 SGHKS, CDR2 YYEKEE (reference sequence). DNA for the CDR3: TGTGCCAGCAGCTTTAGGGAACTAGCGGGTGCGGATGAGCAGTTCTTC. This codes for CASSFRELAGADEQFF.

The chain employs TRBV7-3 and TRBJ1-2; a possible D gene is TRBD1 (6 bases). Trimming cost V 2 bases and J 8 bases, with 21 bases left between them. The CDR3 consists of 16 residues. Germline V gives CDR1 SGHTA, CDR2 FQGTGA. CDR3 nucleotide sequence: TGTGCCAGCAGCTTAGGCGGACAGACAGCTCCGGGGGGCTACACCTTC. It translates to CASSLGGQTAPGGYTF. The whole variable domain, filled in from reference TRBV7-3 and TRBJ1-2, reads GAGVSQTPSNKVTEKGKYVELRCDPISGHTALYWYRQSLGQGPEFLIYFQGTGAADDSGLPNDRFFAVRPEGSVSTLKIQRTERGDSAVYLCASSLGGQTAPGGYTFGSGTRLTVV.

This clone came up a few times. This chain links TRBV10-1 with TRBJ1-6; D might be TRBD1 (6 bases). The V gene's germline CDR1 is WNHNN and CDR2 SYGVQD (reference sequence). V lost 6 bases and J lost 8, with 11 bases in between. The CDR3 has 13 residues. In nucleotides, the CDR3 is TGCGCCAGCAGAAGGGACACCGATTCACCCCTCCACTTT. This gives the protein CASRRDTDSPLHF.

The chain links TRBV19 to TRBJ1-2; D may be TRBD1 (5 bases). Germline loops: CDR1 LNHDA, CDR2 SQIVND (reference sequence). V was pared by 2 bases and J by 1 base, with 14 bases between. The CDR3 sequence is 16 residues long. CDR3: CASSIPGLTYNYGYTF. The DNA of the CDR3 is TGTGCCAGTAGTATACCGGGACTGACTTATAACTATGGCTACACCTTC.

The J gene is TRBJ2-4, the V gene TRBV30, with D possibly matching TRBD2 (5 bases). CDR1 and CDR2 from the germline V gene are GTSNPN and SVGIG (reference sequence). Trimming cost V 0 bases and J 6 bases, with 9 bases left between them. There are 13 residues in the CDR3. CDR3 protein: CAWSVRGGNIQYF. The CDR3 region has the DNA TGTGCCTGGAGTGTACGGGGTGGAAACATTCAGTACTTC. Based on the CDR3 plus reference TRBV30 and TRBJ2-4, the full variable domain is SQTIHQWPATLVQPVGSPLSLECTVEGTSNPNLYWYRQAAGRGLQLLFYSVGIGQISSEVPQNLSASRPQDRQFILSSKKLLLSDSGFYLCAWSVRGGNIQYFGAGTRLSVL.

The J gene is TRBJ1-1, the V gene TRBV6-5; D not resolved. The CDR3 covers 15 residues. Germline V gene lookup returns CDR1 MNHEY and CDR2 SVGAGI. V was trimmed by 0 bases and J by 0 bases, leaving 8 bases between them. The CDR3 loop reads CASSYSGGMNTEAFF. Here the CDR3 DNA reads TGTGCCAGCAGTTACTCAGGTGGTATGAACACTGAAGCTTTCTTT.

The chain carries TRBV19 and TRBJ1-3; D gene uncertain. The V and J ends lost 0 bases and 0 bases respectively, with 12 bases between them. Germline CDR1 is LNHDA and CDR2 is SQIVND (reference sequence). This CDR3 has 17 residues. CDR3 loop: CASSIERAWSSGNTIYF. CDR3 sequence (DNA): TGTGCCAGTAGTATAGAGAGAGCTTGGAGCTCTGGAAACACCATATATTTT.